The 11 T cell receptor beta chains below were found in one sample sequenced in a study of blood T cell repertoires in COVID-19. Profiled with immunoSEQ multiplex PCR; TCRdb holds only in-frame clones, not every one. Here the sample spans about 42,000 clones, around 91% being singletons. The sample taken for sequencing was peripheral blood. The origin of the receptors is a man over 45 with active COVID-19.

This chain uses TRBV9 with TRBJ2-5, with 9 positions matching TRBD1. The CDR3 has 16 residues. Germline assignment: CDR1 SGDLS and CDR2 YYNGEE. Losses at the gene ends were 4 bases for V and 1 base for J; bases not matched to a gene: 8. CDR3 nucleotide sequence: TGTGCCAGCAGCCCGCGGACAGGGGCTAGCCAAGAGACCCAGTACTTC. Amino acids: CASSPRTGASQETQYF.

This clone was observed a single time. The chain is built from TRBV28 and TRBJ2-1, with 10 bases lining up with TRBD1. Per germline, CDR1 MDHEN and CDR2 SYDVKM. The V segment lost 7 bases and the J segment 5 bases; nucleotides outside the gene matches: 5. CDR3 length: 14 amino acids. CDR3 region: CASIPGQGNNEQFF. The CDR3 nucleotides are TGTGCCAGCATACCGGGACAGGGGAACAATGAGCAGTTCTTC.

The chain links TRBV27 to TRBJ2-1; 7 bases match TRBD2. In germline, CDR1 is MNHEY, CDR2 SMNVEV (reference sequence). The ends lost 4 bases at V and 6 bases at J; junction bases unmatched: 6. The CDR3 loop spans 14 amino acids. CDR3 amino acids: CASSWAGVVNEQFF. The CDR3 DNA sequence: TGTGCCAGCAGTTGGGCGGGAGTGGTCAATGAGCAGTTCTTC.

The J gene is TRBJ1-1, the V gene TRBV28; D is perhaps TRBD1 (6 bases). The CDR3 totals 13 residues. Per germline, CDR1 MDHEN and CDR2 SYDVKM. Trimming left V 4 bases short and J 5 bases short, with 11 bases between. The CDR3 spells CASSSPTGTEAFF. CDR3 nucleotides: TGTGCCAGCAGTTCGCCTACAGGGACTGAAGCTTTCTTT.

This clone was picked up one time. The gene calls are TRBV7-9 and TRBJ2-1; 7 nucleotides agree with TRBD1. V shed 5 bases and J 5 bases; nucleotides not matched to a gene: 9. Germline V gene data show CDR1 as SEHNR and CDR2 as FQNEAQ (reference sequence). The CDR3 extends over 15 amino acids. CDR3 bases: TGTGCCAGCAGCAGTAACGACAGGGTGGACAATGAGCAGTTCTTC. This gives the protein CASSSNDRVDNEQFF.

This chain uses TRBV5-1 with TRBJ1-1; no firm D call. Germline CDR1 reads SGHRS; CDR2 reads YFSETQ. The CDR3 covers 12 residues. V shed 0 bases and J shed 8 bases, with 8 bases lying between them. The CDR3 DNA sequence: TGCGCCAGCAGCTTGGGTTCAGGCGAAGCTTTCTTT. This encodes CASSLGSGEAFF.

V usage is TRBV18 and J usage is TRBJ2-2; possible D gene TRBD2, 5 bases. The germline CDR1 and CDR2 sequences are KGHSH and LQKENI. The CDR3 is made up of 17 amino acids. Trimming pared 2 bases from V and 4 bases from J, leaving 17 bases between. The CDR3 coding sequence is TGTGCCAGCTCACCAGCCCGCGGGCTGGCCCCCACCGGGGAGCTGTTTTTT. Its protein is CASSPARGLAPTGELFF.

V usage is TRBV3-1 (or the pseudogene TRBV3-2) and J usage is TRBJ1-1, with D possibly TRBD1 on 6 matching bases. V lost 0 bases and J 3 bases, leaving 17 bases between the germline ends. CDR3 length equals 17 residues. Germline V gene lookup returns CDR1 LGHDT and CDR2 YNNKEL (reference sequence). CDR3 nucleotide sequence: TGTGCCAGCAGCCAAGAATTAGGGGGGGTTTTGTACACTGAAGCTTTCTTT. Its protein product is CASSQELGGVLYTEAFF.

This clone was counted a single time. The gene calls are TRBV18 and TRBJ1-1, with 7 positions matching TRBD1. The germline V gene encodes CDR1 KGHSH and CDR2 LQKENI. The CDR3 consists of 19 residues. V shed 3 bases and J 0 bases; nucleotides not matched to a gene: 16. CDR3 residues: CASSPQHRGPLTMNTEAFF. CDR3 in DNA: TGTGCCAGCTCACCCCAACACAGGGGTCCCCTGACTATGAACACTGAAGCTTTCTTT.

The rearrangement links TRBV7-9 to TRBJ1-4, with 8 positions matching TRBD1. Germline lookup yields CDR1 SEHNR and CDR2 FQNEAQ (reference sequence). The CDR3 length is 15 residues. Trimming at V came to 2 bases and at J to 6 bases, leaving 5 bases not matched to a gene. The CDR3 region has the DNA TGTGCCAGCAGCTTATCGACAGGGGAGTATGAAAAACTGTTTTTT. This sequence encodes CASSLSTGEYEKLFF.

This chain joins TRBV28 and TRBJ1-2, with 7 bases aligning to TRBD1. There are 15 residues in the CDR3. Germline V CDR1 and CDR2: MDHEN, SYDVKM. The trim removed 4 bases at V and 9 bases at J, leaving 14 bases unmatched. The CDR3 region has the DNA TGTGCCAGCAGTTCCGGGACAGCTGTCCTATGGAGCTACACCTTC. Translation: CASSSGTAVLWSYTF.